This T cell receptor (beta chain) was obtained from a study of T-cell memory formation after mild COVID-19. Study-level background: TCR clusters were mostly donor specific. Findings and limits, study-wide: Contracting clones localized mainly to CM and EM when CD4+ and mainly to EMRA when CD8+.

This clonotype has only a few counts. Its target is not known. TCRdb reprocessed the 5' RACE reads with MiXCR, giving one entry per CDR3 protein. The sample carries about 350,000 distinct CDR3 sequences, around 15% recorded once. The CDR3 totals 15 residues. Trimming removed 0 bases from V and 5 bases from J, with 13 bases in between. Germline-derived CDR1 and CDR2 are SGHRS and YFSETQ. The origin of this receptor is a man in his late teens or twenties who had mild COVID-19 (a few samples of this study predate the infection). Cell type and time point are not known. V is TRBV5-1 and J is TRBJ2-3, with D possibly TRBD2 on 6 matching bases. The material sequenced was PBMCs or a T cell subset sorted from them (not recorded which). The chain's CDR3 is CASSLGGILRDTQYF. CDR3 nucleotide sequence: TGCGCCAGCAGCTTGGGCGGGATTCTGAGAGATACGCAGTATTTT.